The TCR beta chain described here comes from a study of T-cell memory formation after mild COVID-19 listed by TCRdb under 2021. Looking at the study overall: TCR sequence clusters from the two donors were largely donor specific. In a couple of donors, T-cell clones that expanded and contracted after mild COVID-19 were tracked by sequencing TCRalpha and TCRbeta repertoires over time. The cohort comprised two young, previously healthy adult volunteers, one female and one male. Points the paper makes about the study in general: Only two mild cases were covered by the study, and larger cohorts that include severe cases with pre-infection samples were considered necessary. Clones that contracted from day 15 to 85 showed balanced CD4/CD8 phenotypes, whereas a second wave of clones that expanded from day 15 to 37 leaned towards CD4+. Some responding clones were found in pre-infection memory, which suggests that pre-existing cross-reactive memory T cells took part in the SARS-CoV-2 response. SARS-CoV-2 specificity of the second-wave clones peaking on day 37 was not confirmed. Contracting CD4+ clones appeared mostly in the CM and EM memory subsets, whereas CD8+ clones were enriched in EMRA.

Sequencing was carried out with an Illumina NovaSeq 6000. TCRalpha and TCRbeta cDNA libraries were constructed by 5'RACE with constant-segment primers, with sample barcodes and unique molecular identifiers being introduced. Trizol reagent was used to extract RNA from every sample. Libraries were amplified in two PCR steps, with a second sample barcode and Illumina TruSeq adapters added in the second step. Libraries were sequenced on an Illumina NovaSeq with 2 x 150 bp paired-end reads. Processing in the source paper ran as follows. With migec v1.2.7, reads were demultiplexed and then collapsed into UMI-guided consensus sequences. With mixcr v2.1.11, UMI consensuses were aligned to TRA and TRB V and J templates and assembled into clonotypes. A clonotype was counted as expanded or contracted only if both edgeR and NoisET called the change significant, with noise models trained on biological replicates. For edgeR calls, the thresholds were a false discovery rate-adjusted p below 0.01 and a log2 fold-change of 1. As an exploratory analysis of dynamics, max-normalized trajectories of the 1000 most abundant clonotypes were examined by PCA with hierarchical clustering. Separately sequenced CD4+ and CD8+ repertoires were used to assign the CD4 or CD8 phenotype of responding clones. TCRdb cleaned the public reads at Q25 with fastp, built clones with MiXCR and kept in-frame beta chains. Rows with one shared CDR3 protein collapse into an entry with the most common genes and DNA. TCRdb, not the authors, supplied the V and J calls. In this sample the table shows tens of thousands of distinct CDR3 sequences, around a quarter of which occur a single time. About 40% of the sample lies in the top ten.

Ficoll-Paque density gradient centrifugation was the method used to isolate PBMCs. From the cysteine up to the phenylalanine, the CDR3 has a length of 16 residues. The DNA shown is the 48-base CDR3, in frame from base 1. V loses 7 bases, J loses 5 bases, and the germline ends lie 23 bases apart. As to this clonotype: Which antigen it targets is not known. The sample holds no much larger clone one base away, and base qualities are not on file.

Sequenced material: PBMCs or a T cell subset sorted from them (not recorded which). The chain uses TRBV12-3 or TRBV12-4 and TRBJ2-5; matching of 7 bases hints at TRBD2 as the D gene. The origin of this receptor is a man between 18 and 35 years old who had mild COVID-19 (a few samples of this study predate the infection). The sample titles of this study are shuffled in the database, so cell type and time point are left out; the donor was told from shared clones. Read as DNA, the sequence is TGTGCCAGCAATCGCCGGGGGGCCGAAGGGAGGGAGACCCAGTACTTC. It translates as CASNRRGAEGRETQYF.